One and the same sample provided the 3 T cell receptor beta chains below, sequenced in a study of cytomegalovirus exposure and HLA in healthy donors. Here immunoSEQ multiplex PCR was the method, and the copy in TCRdb shows in-frame clones only, minus some. The data contain 150,000 to 180,000 clones, roughly 90% of them singletons. The specimen sequenced was PBMCs. These receptor sequences come from a man aged 18-30 years in good health and CMV-seropositive.

The chain has TRBV2 and TRBJ2-6; 8 nucleotides agree with TRBD1. The germline V gene encodes CDR1 SNHLY and CDR2 FYNNEI. J gave up 1 base and V 5 bases, and 4 bases lay outside the gene matches. This CDR3 is built from 16 residues. The CDR3 sequence: CASSLGQGSGANVLTF. The CDR3 DNA is TGTGCCAGCAGTCTAGGACAGGGTTCTGGGGCCAACGTCCTGACTTTC.

CDR3 region: CASSLAIRDTQYF. In DNA form, the CDR3 reads TGTGCCAGCAGCTTGGCCATTCGAGATACGCAGTATTTT. This chain connects TRBV7-9 to TRBJ2-3; D uncertain. The CDR3 runs to 13 residues. Germline CDR1 is SEHNR and CDR2 is FQNEAQ (reference sequence). Trimming took off 3 bases at V and 5 bases at J, with 9 bases between the two ends. Full variable domain (rest looked up from reference TRBV7-9 and TRBJ2-3): DTGVSQNPRHKITKRGQNVTFRCDPISEHNRLYWYRQTLGQGPEFLTYFQNEAQLEKSRLLSDRFSAERPKGSFSTLEIQRTEQGDSAMYLCASSLAIRDTQYFGPGTRLTVL.

CDR3 residues: CASSLEGLGYTDTQYF. CDR3 nucleotides: TGTGCCAGCAGCTTGGAGGGACTGGGATACACAGATACGCAGTATTTT. The chain combines TRBV5-6 with TRBJ2-3; weak D call: TRBD2 (6 bases). CDR1 and CDR2 from the germline V gene are SGHDT and YYEEEE. There are 16 residues in the CDR3. Deletions cut 0 bases from V and 2 bases from J, with 13 bases between.